The clone carrying this T cell receptor (beta chain) was recorded a few times. The source of the sample is a study of response to subunit inactivated influenza vaccine. The V end lost 6 bases, the J end lost 5 bases, and 16 bases lay between the germline ends. This CDR3 is built from 14 residues. Germline CDR1 and CDR2: MNHEY and SVGEGT. TCRdb re-called the RT-PCR reads with MiXCR, one entry per CDR3 protein. Here the sample spans 500,000 to 600,000 distinct CDR3 sequences, around 11% being singletons. This same sample was also part of a study on T cells expressing NK-cell markers. That work adds: Making the TCR beta cDNA relied on 5'RACE template switching with UMIs. Unclear, still, was the HCMV specificity of the expanded NKG2C+ T cell clones.

The sequences come from PBMCs from blood, collected on the day of vaccination. The source is a man in his forties or fifties who received an inactivated influenza vaccine. The chain is built from TRBV6-2 or TRBV6-3 and TRBJ1-2, with unresolved D. The CDR3 protein is CASSQQFNQYGYTF. In DNA, the CDR3 is TGTGCCAGCAGCCAACAGTTTAACCAGTATGGCTACACCTTC.